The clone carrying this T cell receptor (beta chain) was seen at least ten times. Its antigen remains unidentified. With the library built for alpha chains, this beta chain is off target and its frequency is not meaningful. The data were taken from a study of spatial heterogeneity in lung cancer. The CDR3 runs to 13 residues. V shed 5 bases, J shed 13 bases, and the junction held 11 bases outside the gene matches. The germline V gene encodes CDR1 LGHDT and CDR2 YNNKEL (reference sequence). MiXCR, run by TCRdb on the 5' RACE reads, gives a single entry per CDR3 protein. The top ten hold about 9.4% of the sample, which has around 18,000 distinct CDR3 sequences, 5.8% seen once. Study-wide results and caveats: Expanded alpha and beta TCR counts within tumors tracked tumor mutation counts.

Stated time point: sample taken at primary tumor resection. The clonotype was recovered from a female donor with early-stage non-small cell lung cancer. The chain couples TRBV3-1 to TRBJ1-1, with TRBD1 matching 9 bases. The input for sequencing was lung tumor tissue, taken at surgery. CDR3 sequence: CASSLQGASIFFF. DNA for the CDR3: TGTGCCAGCAGCTTACAGGGGGCGAGTATTTTTTTCTTT.